One sample yielded the 32 T cell receptor beta chains listed below, sequenced in a study of T-cell reconstitution after alpha-beta-depleted transplantation in children. Unique molecular identifiers were incorporated into the prepared TCRbeta library. Each CDR3 protein gets one entry after TCRdb re-called the PCR reads with MiXCR. The data contain about 980,000 distinct CDR3 sequences, about 31% of them singletons. The sample here was PBMCs, mostly from graft donor cells, taken 360 days after TCRalphabeta/CD19-depleted stem cell transplant. All receptors come from a boy younger than two who had a stem cell transplant for SCID, so the T cells may come from the graft donor.

Only a few counts were recorded for this clonotype. The chain joins TRBV6-2 or TRBV6-3 to TRBJ2-2, with 7 bases that match TRBD2. This CDR3 spans 15 amino acids. V trimming: 7 bases; J trimming: 7 bases; junction bases outside the gene matches: 12. The germline CDR1 and CDR2 sequences are MNHEY and SVGEGT. For the CDR3, the DNA is TGTGCCAGCACCCGAAGCGGGGTACCCGTCGGGGAGCTGTTTTTT. It yields the protein CASTRSGVPVGELFF.

The chain couples TRBV10-3 to TRBJ2-5; 11 nucleotides agree with TRBD1. This CDR3 comprises 15 residues. CDR1 ENHRY and CDR2 SYGVKD come from the germline V gene. The V and J ends lost 2 bases and 4 bases, in that order; junction bases with no gene match: 3. The CDR3 sequence: CAISEGGTGGETQYF. The CDR3 region has the DNA TGTGCCATCAGTGAGGGGGGGACAGGGGGAGAGACCCAGTACTTC.

V and J are TRBV12-3 or TRBV12-4 and TRBJ2-7, with D possibly matching TRBD2 (5 bases). V shed 5 bases and J shed 4 bases, with 18 bases lying between them. CDR3 length equals 15 residues. The chain's CDR3 is CASSPENRDSYEQYF. CDR3 DNA sequence: TGTGCCAGCAGTCCGGAAAATCGGGATTCTTACGAGCAGTACTTC.

The chain links TRBV11-2 to TRBJ1-4; 8 positions agree with TRBD1. CDR1 and CDR2 (germline): SGHAT, FQNNGV. The CDR3 is made up of 16 amino acids. V was pared by 1 base and J by 5 bases, with 6 bases of the junction left unmatched. CDR3: CASSLAPRGRNEKLFF. The CDR3 DNA reads as TGTGCCAGCAGCTTAGCACCCAGGGGGCGGAATGAAAAACTGTTTTTT.

There are a few counts of this clonotype. This rearrangement joins TRBV25-1 to TRBJ2-7, with no clear D. CDR1 is MGHDK and CDR2 is SYGVNS in the germline V gene. Trimming pared 1 base from V and 9 bases from J, leaving 13 bases between. The CDR3 spans 13 residues. As DNA, the CDR3 is TGTGCCAGCAGTGAATTCCGAGACAAGGGGCAGTACTTC. Translated: CASSEFRDKGQYF.

This clonotype was counted ten times or more. The CDR3: CATSDFQGADTQYF. In nucleotides, the CDR3 is TGTGCCACCAGTGATTTCCAGGGTGCAGATACGCAGTATTTT. The J gene is TRBJ2-3, the V gene TRBV24-1; tentative D call: TRBD1 (5 bases). Germline-derived CDR1 and CDR2 are KGHDR and SFDVKD. This CDR3 has 14 residues. The ends were cut back, 1 base at V and 4 bases at J, with 8 bases in the middle.

This clonotype was detected a few times. This chain joins TRBV10-2 and TRBJ2-1; D is unclear. V lost 1 base and J 15 bases, leaving 13 bases between the germline ends. This CDR3 is 12 amino acids long. Germline CDR1 is WSHSY and CDR2 is SAAADI. Here the CDR3 reads CASSEWPSPRFF. The CDR3 nucleotides are TGCGCCAGCAGTGAGTGGCCTAGTCCCCGGTTCTTC.

This clonotype has just a few counts. The rearrangement links TRBV5-1 to TRBJ2-3, with D unclear. Germline assignment: CDR1 SGHRS and CDR2 YFSETQ. There are 17 residues in the CDR3. The germline V and J ends were trimmed by 4 bases and 0 bases, with 18 bases remaining between them. The CDR3 sequence is CASSLNSLSTSTDTQYF. In DNA form, the CDR3 reads TGCGCCAGCAGCCTAAACAGCCTATCTACTAGCACAGATACGCAGTATTTT.

This clonotype has at least ten counts. This sequence joins TRBV24-1 and TRBJ2-1; 8 nucleotides line up with TRBD2. Germline V gives CDR1 KGHDR, CDR2 SFDVKD. The CDR3 sequence is 15 residues long. After removal of 3 bases from V and 6 bases from J, the junction contained 6 bases not matched to a gene. The CDR3 DNA follows: TGTGCCACCAGTGATAGCGGGGGCCCCTCCAATGAGCAGTTCTTC. Amino acid sequence: CATSDSGGPSNEQFF.

The CDR3 protein is CASRGRGLTDTQYF. Written as DNA, the CDR3 is TGTGCCAGCAGGGGCAGGGGGCTGACAGATACGCAGTATTTT. J is TRBJ2-3 and V is TRBV5-6, with TRBD1 identical over 8 bases. The germline V gene has CDR1 SGHDT and CDR2 YYEEEE. V shed 5 bases, J shed 3 bases, and the junction held 5 bases outside the gene matches. The CDR3 length is 14 residues.

The sample holds a few counts of this clonotype. A read error may account for a junction end that differs from germline. The V gene is TRBV7-6, the J gene TRBJ1-1; a possible D gene is TRBD1 (6 bases). Germline V gene sequence: CDR1 SGHVS, CDR2 FNYEAQ. There are 12 residues in the CDR3. Here the CDR3 reads CASSLVGTRKCF. As DNA, the CDR3 is TGTGCCAGCAGCTTAGTTGGGACAAGAAAATGCTTT.

This clonotype came up a few times. The chain uses TRBV28 and TRBJ1-4, with D unclear. V lost 2 bases and J lost 7, with 8 bases in between. Germline V gene sequence: CDR1 MDHEN, CDR2 SYDVKM. The CDR3 sequence is 13 residues long. The CDR3 DNA reads TGTGCCAGCAGTTTAGCCCCCAGTGAAAAACTGTTTTTT. Protein product: CASSLAPSEKLFF.

This rearrangement joins TRBV6-5 to TRBJ2-3; D may be TRBD2 (6 bases). Trimming took off 0 bases at V and 7 bases at J, with 17 bases between the two ends. Germline V gene data show CDR1 as MNHEY and CDR2 as SVGAGI. This CDR3 has 16 amino acids. For the CDR3, the DNA is TGTGCCAGCAGTTACTCGGGGACTCGTGGGTCAAATACGCAGTATTTT. It translates to CASSYSGTRGSNTQYF.

V is TRBV18 and J is TRBJ2-3; 9 bases are a match to TRBD1. V shed 2 bases and J 3 bases; nucleotides not matched to a gene: 6. Germline values: CDR1 KGHSH, CDR2 LQKENI. The CDR3 loop spans 16 amino acids. In DNA, the CDR3 is TGTGCCAGCTCACCAATTGTACAGGGGGCGACAGATACGCAGTATTTT. Translation gives CASSPIVQGATDTQYF.

This clonotype was recorded a few times. V is TRBV4-1 and J is TRBJ2-1, with D perhaps TRBD1 or TRBD2 (5 bases each). CDR1 and CDR2 (germline): MGHRA, YSYEKL. This CDR3 region has 13 residues. The V and J ends lost 4 bases and 6 bases respectively, with 10 bases between them. CDR3 protein: CASSPTRGNEQFF. Here the CDR3 DNA reads TGCGCCAGCAGCCCCACTAGGGGCAATGAGCAGTTCTTC.

The chain has TRBV7-7 and TRBJ2-3, with 9 bases that match TRBD1. Germline values: CDR1 SSHAT, CDR2 FNYEAQ (reference sequence). Trimming at V came to 5 bases and at J to 0 bases, leaving 12 bases not matched to a gene. The CDR3 is 18 amino acids. The CDR3 here is CASSRLITGQGSTDTQYF. The CDR3 DNA follows: TGTGCCAGCAGCCGACTCATAACAGGACAGGGGAGCACAGATACGCAGTATTTT.

Here the CDR3 reads CASSPDRVILDTQYF. In DNA form, the CDR3 reads TGTGCCAGCAGTCCGGACAGGGTAATATTAGATACGCAGTATTTT. V gene TRBV12-3 or TRBV12-4 combines with J gene TRBJ2-3; 8 bases are a match to TRBD1. The V segment lost 5 bases and the J segment 5 bases; nucleotides outside the gene matches: 9. The CDR3 totals 15 residues.

The rearrangement joins TRBV20-1 to TRBJ2-1; tentative D call: TRBD2 (7 bases). Deletions cut 6 bases from V and 4 bases from J, with 16 bases between. This CDR3 is 14 amino acids long. The V gene's germline CDR1 is DFQATT and CDR2 SNEGSKA (reference sequence). CDR3 DNA sequence: TGCAGTGCCGGGGAGGGGGGGACGTACAATGAGCAGTTCTTC. It is translated as CSAGEGGTYNEQFF.

The CDR3 nucleotides are TGCAGCGTTGAAGATGGGAACTATGGCTACACCTTC. Protein: CSVEDGNYGYTF. The chain couples TRBV29-1 to TRBJ1-2; D uncertain. Germline CDR1 reads SQVTM; CDR2 reads ANQGSEA. The CDR3 has 12 amino acids. The V end lost 0 bases, the J end lost 2 bases, and 4 bases lay between the germline ends. Drawing the rest from reference TRBV29-1 and TRBJ1-2, the complete variable domain is SAVISQKPSRDICQRGTSLTIQCQVDSQVTMMFWYRQQPGQSLTLIATANQGSEATYESGFVIDKFPISRPNLTFSTLTVSNMSPEDSSIYLCSVEDGNYGYTFGSGTRLTVV.

This clonotype was recorded a few times. The J gene is TRBJ2-5, the V gene TRBV5-1; TRBD2 is a possible D gene (6 bases). Trimming shortened V by 4 bases and J by 5 bases, and 18 bases separated the two germline ends. Germline loops: CDR1 SGHRS, CDR2 YFSETQ. This CDR3 is built from 15 residues. In DNA form, the CDR3 reads TGCGCCAGCAGCGGGTTACTAGCCGACGGGGAGACCCAGTACTTC. It yields the protein CASSGLLADGETQYF.

The table lists this clonotype with many counts. The CDR3 DNA sequence: TGCGCCAGCAGCTTTGCAGGGTCGGATGAAAAACTGTTTTTT. This sequence encodes CASSFAGSDEKLFF. This chain links TRBV5-1 with TRBJ1-4; D is perhaps TRBD1 (5 bases). Trimming left V 2 bases short and J 6 bases short, with 11 bases between. Germline V gene sequence: CDR1 SGHRS, CDR2 YFSETQ. The CDR3 extends over 14 amino acids.

This clonotype was counted a few times. This sequence joins TRBV20-1 and TRBJ1-2; D unclear. This CDR3 is 14 amino acids long. CDR1 and CDR2 from the germline V gene are DFQATT and SNEGSKA (reference sequence). V was cut by 4 bases and J by 8 bases, with 20 bases left in between. CDR3 DNA: TGCAGTGCTACTTTCATCGGACCATTCGAGGGCTACACCTTC. This translates into CSATFIGPFEGYTF.

This clonotype has only a few counts. The chain combines TRBV7-2 with TRBJ2-5; D ambiguous. Germline values: CDR1 SGHTA, CDR2 FQGNSA. The CDR3 contains 16 residues. V gave up 1 base and J gave up 2 bases, with 14 bases separating them. CDR3 in DNA: TGTGCCAGCAGCTTAGGGGTGGGGTCCCCACAAGAGACCCAGTACTTC. Translated: CASSLGVGSPQETQYF.

The chain links TRBV19 to TRBJ2-7; D call uncertain. Germline V gene lookup returns CDR1 LNHDA and CDR2 SQIVND (reference sequence). Trimming removed 6 bases at V and 4 bases at J, with 16 bases between. The CDR3 loop spans 14 amino acids. The CDR3: CASRQRSQLYEQYF. For the CDR3, the DNA is TGTGCCAGTAGACAACGCTCACAGCTGTACGAGCAGTACTTC.

The chain has TRBV5-8 and TRBJ1-2, with D hard to call. Germline-derived CDR1 and CDR2 are SGHTS and YDEGEE. V was trimmed by 6 bases and J by 1 base, leaving 13 bases between them. This CDR3 has 14 residues. CDR3 coding DNA: TGTGCCAGCAACTGGGCAGGAGATAACTATGGCTACACCTTC. Amino acid sequence: CASNWAGDNYGYTF.

In this sample, this clonotype turned up many times. This chain joins TRBV20-1 and TRBJ2-1; D gene unclear. Germline CDR1 DFQATT, CDR2 SNEGSKA (reference sequence). CDR3 length: 12 amino acids. V lost 2 bases to trimming and J lost 3 bases, with 5 bases between them. CDR3: CSARTDYNEQFF. The CDR3 nucleotides are TGCAGTGCTAGAACAGACTACAATGAGCAGTTCTTC.

V gene TRBV6-4 combines with J gene TRBJ1-6; 9 nucleotides align to TRBD1. Losses at the gene ends were 5 bases for V and 4 bases for J; bases not matched to a gene: 6. This CDR3 contains 16 residues. Germline lookup yields CDR1 MRHNA and CDR2 SNTAGT. The CDR3 here is CASSPGTGRYNSPLHF. In nucleotides, the CDR3 is TGTGCCAGCAGTCCCGGGACAGGGCGTTATAATTCACCCCTCCACTTT.

The chain is built from TRBV6-2 or TRBV6-3 and TRBJ2-7; no clear D. V was cut by 7 bases and J by 3 bases, with 19 bases left in between. Germline-derived CDR1 and CDR2 are MNHEY and SVGEGT. The CDR3 totals 15 residues. The DNA of the CDR3 is TGTGCCAGCAATAGATCCCCAGGACCGGGCTACGAGCAGTACTTC. Its translation is CASNRSPGPGYEQYF.

Only a few counts were recorded for this clonotype. The chain combines TRBV5-1 with TRBJ2-7; D unresolved. The germline V and J ends were trimmed by 4 bases and 2 bases, with 10 bases remaining between them. This CDR3 contains 13 residues. The germline gives CDR1 SGHRS, CDR2 YFSETQ. For the CDR3, the DNA is TGCGCCAGCAGCGCGAGGTTCCCCTACGAGCAGTACTTC. This encodes CASSARFPYEQYF.

J is TRBJ1-2 and V is TRBV20-1; D not resolved. This CDR3 spans 9 amino acids. Germline V gene data show CDR1 as DFQATT and CDR2 as SNEGSKA (reference sequence). V was trimmed by 3 bases and J by 10 bases, leaving 6 bases between them. Here the CDR3 reads CSASVLYTF. The CDR3 DNA reads TGCAGTGCTAGTGTCCTCTACACCTTC.

V and J are TRBV20-1 and TRBJ1-2, with D possibly TRBD1 on 5 matching bases. From germline, CDR1 is DFQATT and CDR2 SNEGSKA (reference sequence). The germline V and J ends were trimmed by 1 base and 3 bases, with 9 bases remaining between them. The CDR3 totals 13 residues. CDR3 amino acids: CSARGGADYGYTF. The CDR3 DNA follows: TGCAGTGCTAGAGGGGGCGCGGACTATGGCTACACCTTC.

This clonotype was counted between two and nine times. CDR3: CASSSTDRSWDQPQHF. CDR3 nucleotide sequence: TGTGCCAGCAGCTCCACCGACAGGTCATGGGATCAGCCCCAGCATTTT. The V call is TRBV7-9, the J call TRBJ1-5, with a possible D match to TRBD1 (6 bases). This CDR3 region has 16 residues. V gave up 4 bases and J gave up 5 bases, with 18 bases separating them. Germline V lookup: CDR1 SEHNR, CDR2 FQNEAQ (reference sequence).